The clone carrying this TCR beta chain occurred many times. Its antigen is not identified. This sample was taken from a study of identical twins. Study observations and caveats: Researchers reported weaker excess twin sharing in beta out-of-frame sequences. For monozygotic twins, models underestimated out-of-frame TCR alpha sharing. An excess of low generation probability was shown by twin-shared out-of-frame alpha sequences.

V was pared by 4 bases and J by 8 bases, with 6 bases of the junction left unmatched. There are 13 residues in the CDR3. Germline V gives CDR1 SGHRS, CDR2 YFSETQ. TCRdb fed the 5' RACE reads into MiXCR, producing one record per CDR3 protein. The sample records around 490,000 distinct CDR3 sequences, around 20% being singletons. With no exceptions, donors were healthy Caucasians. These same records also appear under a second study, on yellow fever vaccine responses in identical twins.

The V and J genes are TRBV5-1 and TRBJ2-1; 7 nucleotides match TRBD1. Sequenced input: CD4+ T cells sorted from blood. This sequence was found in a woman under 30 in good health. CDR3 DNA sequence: TGCGCCAGCAGCCTACAGGGGTGGGATGAGCAGTTCTTC. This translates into CASSLQGWDEQFF.